This T cell receptor beta chain was captured by sequencing in a study of shared clonotypes between healthy human individuals. CDR3 size: 15 residues. Trimming cost V 0 bases and J 5 bases, with 11 bases left between them. CDR1 SEHNR and CDR2 FQNEAQ come from the germline V gene (reference sequence). There were no recent acute infections or vaccinations among the donors, who were healthy HIV-negative adults. Assay runs were performed at deep level. Using roughly 200 ng DNA, around 30,000 T cell genomes, the sorted-subset replicate PCRs were run. Produced via immunoSEQ multiplex PCR; TCRdb's table is partial and in-frame only. Of some 1 million clones in the sample, approximately 76% are singletons; the top ten hold 1.4% to 1.5%.

V usage is TRBV7-9 and J usage is TRBJ1-5, with D perhaps matching TRBD1 (5 bases). What was sequenced was memory CD4+ T cells sorted from blood. Subset indicated: CD45RA-negative fraction. The TCR sequence derives from a man younger than 35 in good health. The CDR3: CASSLARGMDQPQHF. In DNA, the CDR3 is TGTGCCAGCAGCTTAGCCCGGGGGATGGATCAGCCCCAGCATTTT.